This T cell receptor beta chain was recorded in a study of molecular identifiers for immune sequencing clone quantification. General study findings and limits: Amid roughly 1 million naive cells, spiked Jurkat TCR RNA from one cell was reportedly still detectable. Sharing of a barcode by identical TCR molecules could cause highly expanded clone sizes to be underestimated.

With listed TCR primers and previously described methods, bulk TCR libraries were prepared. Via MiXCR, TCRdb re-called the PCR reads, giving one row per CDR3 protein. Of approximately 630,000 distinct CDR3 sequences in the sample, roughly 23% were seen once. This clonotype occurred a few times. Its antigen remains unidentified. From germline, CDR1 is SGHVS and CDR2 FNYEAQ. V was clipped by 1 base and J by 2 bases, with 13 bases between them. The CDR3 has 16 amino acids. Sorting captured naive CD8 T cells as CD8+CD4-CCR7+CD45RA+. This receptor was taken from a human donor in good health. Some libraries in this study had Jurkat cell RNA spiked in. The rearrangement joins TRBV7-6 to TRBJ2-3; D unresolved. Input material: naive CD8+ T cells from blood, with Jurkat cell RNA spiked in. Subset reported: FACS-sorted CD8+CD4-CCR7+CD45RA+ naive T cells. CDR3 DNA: TGTGCCAGCAGCTTAGTGGCTGCCGGGTACACAGATACGCAGTATTTT. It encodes CASSLVAAGYTDTQYF.